The entry below describes one T cell receptor beta chain. The data belong to a study of CD8+CD57+ T cells in acquired aplastic anemia. Study at large: Sorting CD4+ and CD8+ cells gave DNA averaging 3.2 ug.

CDR3 and TCR beta VDJ profiling relied on genomic DNA as the template. TCRdb re-analysed the reads in MiXCR, keeping a single row per CDR3 protein. Here the sample spans about 190,000 distinct CDR3 sequences, 50% to 55% being singletons. Trimming at V came to 7 bases and at J to 9 bases, leaving 9 bases not matched to a gene. Germline CDR1 reads SQVTM; CDR2 reads ANQGSEA. The length of the CDR3 is 14 residues. This sequence was found in a human donor in good health, serving as a control. Material: sorted CD4+, CD8+, or CD8+CD57+ T cells (not recorded which) from PBMCs. This chain uses TRBV29-1 with TRBJ2-1; 13 positions agree with TRBD2. CDR3: CSASLAGGPVEQFF. The DNA of the CDR3 is TGCAGCGCTTCACTAGCGGGGGGGCCAGTTGAGCAGTTCTTC.